What follows are 18 T cell receptor beta chains derived from one specimen sequenced in a study of response to subunit inactivated influenza vaccine. TCRdb re-called the RT-PCR reads with MiXCR, one entry per CDR3 protein. The sample lists approximately 500,000 distinct CDR3 sequences; 20% to 25% were seen once. This same sample was also taken into another study, of T cells expressing NK-cell markers. From that report: Production of TCR beta cDNA relied on 5'RACE template switching with UMIs.

This material consisted of CD4+ T cells sorted from PBMCs, taken roughly 12 days after vaccination. All receptors come from a man aged 45-65 years who received an inactivated influenza vaccine.

This clonotype was counted between two and nine times. The gene calls are TRBV10-3 and TRBJ2-2; D is possibly TRBD2 (5 bases). Germline V gives CDR1 ENHRY, CDR2 SYGVKD. Trimming stripped 8 bases from V and 0 bases from J, with 10 bases between. The CDR3 is made up of 14 amino acids. CDR3 sequence (DNA): TGTGCCATCCGCGACGGGGCGAACACCGGGGAGCTGTTTTTT. Translation: CAIRDGANTGELFF.

This clonotype was recorded a few times. The chain couples TRBV7-2 to TRBJ2-1; 13 bases are shared with TRBD2. Germline CDR1 is SGHTA and CDR2 is FQGNSA. Trimming took 5 bases from V and 10 from J; bases not matched to a gene: 2. The CDR3 runs to 13 residues. CDR3 amino acids: CASSKGLAGEQFF. CDR3 bases: TGTGCCAGCAGCAAGGGACTAGCGGGAGAGCAGTTCTTC.

The J gene is TRBJ2-3, the V gene TRBV24-1; D gene ambiguous. The CDR3 has 14 residues. V dropped 2 bases and J dropped 9 bases, with 14 bases sitting between them. Germline CDR1 is KGHDR and CDR2 is SFDVKD. CDR3 nucleotides: TGTGCCACCAGTGATTCCCTCCAACGGACCACGCAGTATTTT. Translated, it gives CATSDSLQRTTQYF.

V gene TRBV29-1 combines with J gene TRBJ2-3; D gene uncertain. V was shortened by 3 bases and J by 0 bases, with 7 bases between the two germline ends. Germline V gives CDR1 SQVTM, CDR2 ANQGSEA. CDR3 length: 13 residues. The CDR3 region is CSVEPRSTDTQYF. CDR3 nucleotide sequence: TGCAGCGTTGAGCCGAGGAGCACAGATACGCAGTATTTT.

This clonotype was found many times. A read error is possible here, since a much larger clone lies one base away. The CDR3 loop reads CASSLKDTQYF. The CDR3 DNA sequence: TGTGCCAGCAGCTTAAAAGATACGCAGTATTTT. The rearrangement uses TRBV7-2 and TRBJ2-3; no definite D call. Deletions cut 2 bases from V and 5 bases from J, with 2 bases between. The germline gives CDR1 SGHTA, CDR2 FQGNSA. This CDR3 contains 11 residues.

This clonotype was detected once. The V gene is TRBV7-6, the J gene TRBJ1-2, with D uncertain. Looked up from germline, CDR1 is SGHVS and CDR2 is FNYEAQ. V was cut by 2 bases and J by 0 bases, with 16 bases left in between. This CDR3 has 17 residues. The DNA for the CDR3 is TGTGCCAGCAGCTTAAATGGTGTAGGATCCGCTAACTATGGCTACACCTTC. Amino acids: CASSLNGVGSANYGYTF. Drawing the rest from reference TRBV7-6 and TRBJ1-2, the complete variable domain is GAGVSQSPRYKVTKRGQDVALRCDPISGHVSLYWYRQALGQGPEFLTYFNYEAQQDKSGLPNDRFSAERPEGSISTLTIQRTEQRDSAMYRCASSLNGVGSANYGYTFGSGTRLTVV.

CDR3 sequence reads: CASSTALAVSYNEQFF. The CDR3 DNA is TGTGCCAGCAGTACCGCGCTAGCGGTCTCCTACAATGAGCAGTTCTTC. J is TRBJ2-1 and V is TRBV6-2 or TRBV6-3, with 7 positions matching TRBD2. CDR3 length: 16 amino acids. Germline trimming cut 5 bases from V and 0 bases from J; bases unmatched to any gene: 7. Germline V CDR1 and CDR2: MNHEY, SVGEGT.

V is TRBV18 and J is TRBJ2-2; 7 bases match TRBD1. The CDR3 consists of 16 residues. V trimming: 3 bases; J trimming: 4 bases; junction bases outside the gene matches: 8. The germline CDR1 and CDR2 sequences are KGHSH and LQKENI. This chain's CDR3 is CASSPRDRVLTGELFF. The CDR3 DNA reads TGTGCCAGCTCACCCCGCGACAGGGTACTCACCGGGGAGCTGTTTTTT.

The chain couples TRBV5-6 to TRBJ1-6, with a possible D match to TRBD1 (6 bases). V was clipped by 4 bases and J by 10 bases, with 12 bases between them. Germline assignment: CDR1 SGHDT and CDR2 YYEEEE. The CDR3 is made up of 13 amino acids. CDR3 nucleotide sequence: TGTGCCAGCAGCACCGGACAGTTCTCACCCCTCCACTTT. This gives the protein CASSTGQFSPLHF. Drawing the rest from reference TRBV5-6 and TRBJ1-6, the complete variable domain is DAGVTQSPTHLIKTRGQQVTLRCSPKSGHDTVSWYQQALGQGPQFIFQYYEEEERQRGNFPDRFSGHQFPNYSSELNVNALLLGDSALYLCASSTGQFSPLHFGNGTRLTVT.

This clonotype has a handful of counts. The chain couples TRBV10-3 to TRBJ2-7; D is possibly TRBD1 (7 bases). The V end was cut by 8 bases, the J end by 3 bases, with 14 bases between. The CDR3 sequence is 13 residues long. CDR1 is ENHRY and CDR2 is SYGVKD in the germline V gene. CDR3 sequence reads: CAIGGRTGYEQYF. The CDR3 DNA reads TGTGCCATCGGTGGGAGGACAGGCTACGAGCAGTACTTC.

The rearrangement uses TRBV27 and TRBJ2-3; 8 bases are a match to TRBD2. Germline CDR1 is MNHEY and CDR2 is SMNVEV (reference sequence). V lost 5 bases and J lost 2; bases outside the gene matches: 15. This CDR3 spans 18 amino acids. The CDR3 nucleotides are TGTGCCAGCAGTCCTACTAGCGGAGGCTGGGATTACACAGATACGCAGTATTTT. It is translated as CASSPTSGGWDYTDTQYF.

The sample holds a few counts of this clonotype. The chain uses TRBV6-2 or TRBV6-3 and TRBJ2-7, with D perhaps TRBD2 (5 bases). The CDR3 runs 13 residues. Germline-derived CDR1 and CDR2 are MNHEY and SVGEGT. V lost 2 bases and J 3 bases, leaving 8 bases between the germline ends. CDR3 nucleotide sequence: TGTGCCAGCAGTTACCCGGGGATCTACGAGCAGTACTTC. It translates to CASSYPGIYEQYF.

This clonotype was seen more than once but under ten times. The chain links TRBV4-3 to TRBJ2-2; D remains unclear. CDR3 length equals 13 residues. V lost 3 bases, J lost 6 bases, and 8 bases lay in between. The V gene's germline CDR1 is LGHNA and CDR2 YSLEER. The CDR3 protein is CASSQANAGELFF. DNA of the CDR3: TGCGCCAGCAGCCAGGCAAATGCCGGGGAGCTGTTTTTT.

This clonotype was detected only a few times. This chain connects TRBV6-2 or TRBV6-3 to TRBJ2-1; a weak D match, TRBD2 (5 bases). Germline values: CDR1 MNHEY, CDR2 SVGEGT. The CDR3 is 15 amino acids. V dropped 5 bases and J dropped 5 bases, with 16 bases sitting between them. DNA for the CDR3: TGTGCCAGCAGTCCCTCGGGGAAGCCGAACAATGAGCAGTTCTTC. This sequence encodes CASSPSGKPNNEQFF.

The sample holds a few counts of this clonotype. The chain joins TRBV9 to TRBJ2-2, with D unclear. The V end lost 0 bases, the J end lost 7 bases, and 16 bases lay between the germline ends. This CDR3 spans 16 amino acids. Germline values: CDR1 SGDLS, CDR2 YYNGEE. The CDR3, as DNA: TGTGCCAGCAGCGTAGCTGTTAAGGCTCTCGGCGGGGAGCTGTTTTTT. Translated, it gives CASSVAVKALGGELFF.

The chain employs TRBV12-3 or TRBV12-4 and TRBJ2-5; TRBD2 matches at 8 bases. CDR3 length equals 14 residues. Trimming at V came to 3 bases and at J to 3 bases, leaving 3 bases not matched to a gene. The CDR3 loop reads CASSLGAGEETQYF. CDR3 bases: TGTGCCAGCAGTTTGGGAGCGGGAGAAGAGACCCAGTACTTC.

V usage is TRBV5-4 and J usage is TRBJ1-6, with 8 bases fitting TRBD1. V dropped 4 bases and J dropped 0; count of bases not matched to a gene: 12. This CDR3 region has 19 residues. Germline V gene sequence: CDR1 SGHNT, CDR2 YYREEE (reference sequence). The CDR3 spells CASSQHRDRSRSYNSPLHF. In DNA, the CDR3 is TGTGCCAGCAGCCAACACCGGGACAGGTCTCGCTCCTATAATTCACCCCTCCACTTT.

This clonotype was observed many times. The genes are TRBV9 and TRBJ2-5, with D perhaps TRBD2 (5 bases). The CDR3 runs to 16 residues. Between the trimmed V and J ends, which lost 0 bases and 1 base, there was a span of 13 bases. CDR1 and CDR2 from the germline V gene are SGDLS and YYNGEE. CDR3 sequence (DNA): TGTGCCAGCAGCGTAGGGTTCAGCGAGGGCCAAGAGACCCAGTACTTC. It is translated as CASSVGFSEGQETQYF.